This paragraph covers one TCR beta chain sequence. Its antigen is not identified. Given a much more abundant clone one base away, this may be a read error. The CDR3 is made up of 11 amino acids. V was pared by 6 bases and J by 4 bases, with 3 bases between. Per the germline V gene, CDR1 is MNHEY and CDR2 is SVGEGT. This sample stems from a study of T cells in Graves' hyperthyroidism and ophthalmopathy. General study points: The majority of expanded thyroid clonotypes above 0.001 also appeared in blood. A 13 V-J signature model discriminated ophthalmopathy versus stable hyperthyroidism.

The hyperthyroidism was newly diagnosed and had lasted under 2 months; the patients were aged 18 to 65. Exclusions: uncontrolled infection, other autoimmune disease, pregnancy, lactation. Researchers took RNA transcripts and amplified the TCR beta CDR3 regions from them. The TCR CDR3 was amplified in a first-round RT-PCR using the HTBI primer set. TCRdb re-called the multiplex PCR reads through MiXCR, storing one row per CDR3 protein. Here the sample spans under 300,000 distinct CDR3 sequences, approximately 16% being singletons. This TCR was recovered from a woman aged 45 to 65 with Graves' hyperthyroidism that later progressed to Graves' ophthalmopathy. V is TRBV6-2 or TRBV6-3 and J is TRBJ2-2; D unresolved. The specimen was blood. The CDR3 DNA sequence: TGTGCCAGCAGGCCCACCGGGGAGCTGTTTTTT. Amino acids: CASRPTGELFF.